This passage covers 26 T cell receptor beta chains from one sample sequenced in a study of early T cells in non-severe SARS-CoV-2 infection. MiXCR, applied by TCRdb to the 5' RACE reads, yields one record per CDR3 protein. The sample has some 50,000 distinct CDR3 sequences; 9.3% are singletons. The specimen was whole blood. Source of these receptors: an adult who was a healthcare worker with PCR-confirmed SARS-CoV-2 infection or an uninfected control (not recorded which).

The rearrangement joins TRBV30 to TRBJ2-1; perhaps D is TRBD1 or TRBD2 (5 bases each). Trimming stripped 4 bases from V and 8 bases from J, with 9 bases between. The CDR3 loop spans 11 amino acids. CDR1 is GTSNPN, CDR2 SVGIG, per germline (reference sequence). The CDR3 region has the DNA TGTGCCTGGACACTGGGACATGAGCAGTTCTTC. This encodes CAWTLGHEQFF.

The chain has TRBV7-8 and TRBJ2-1; maybe TRBD1 (5 bases). The CDR3 totals 16 residues. Germline V gene sequence: CDR1 SGHVS, CDR2 FQNEAQ. V was cut by 1 base and J by 6 bases, with 16 bases left in between. CDR3 loop: CASSLVGQGGTNEQFF. CDR3 in DNA: TGTGCCAGCAGCTTAGTGGGGCAGGGTGGCACCAATGAGCAGTTCTTC.

The rearrangement uses TRBV25-1 and TRBJ1-2; D not certain. This CDR3 has 14 residues. V dropped 6 bases and J dropped 2 bases, with 13 bases sitting between them. Germline V lookup: CDR1 MGHDK, CDR2 SYGVNS. CDR3 DNA: TGTGCCAGCAGCCTGGCGGGGTTAAACTATGGCTACACCTTC. Translated: CASSLAGLNYGYTF.

V is TRBV12-3 or TRBV12-4 and J is TRBJ1-5; 7 positions match TRBD1. Trimming cost V 5 bases and J 2 bases; bases outside gene matches: 6. CDR3 size: 15 residues. DNA of the CDR3: TGTGCCAGCAGTACGAGACAGGGCGGCAATCAGCCCCAGCATTTT. Protein sequence: CASSTRQGGNQPQHF.

This clonotype came up many times. The gene calls are TRBV29-1 and TRBJ2-7, with D possibly TRBD1 on 6 matching bases. CDR1 is SQVTM, CDR2 ANQGSEA, per germline. The CDR3 sequence is 13 residues long. V was cut by 7 bases and J by 3 bases, with 16 bases left in between. CDR3 sequence: CSARGQFSYEQYF. DNA of the CDR3: TGCAGCGCCCGAGGACAGTTCAGCTACGAGCAGTACTTC.

This clonotype was seen a handful of times. The J gene is TRBJ2-3, the V gene TRBV20-1; D is ambiguous. Germline values: CDR1 DFQATT, CDR2 SNEGSKA (reference sequence). The length of the CDR3 is 15 residues. The V gene lost 0 bases and the J gene lost 0 bases, with 10 bases spanning the gap. CDR3 amino acids: CSAREPVSSTDTQYF. The CDR3 nucleotides are TGCAGTGCTAGAGAGCCCGTTTCTAGCACAGATACGCAGTATTTT.

There are many counts of this clonotype. The chain combines TRBV11-2 with TRBJ1-2; the D is unclear. CDR3 length: 13 amino acids. Germline V gives CDR1 SGHAT, CDR2 FQNNGV. V was shortened by 3 bases and J by 7 bases, with 12 bases between the two germline ends. CDR3 DNA sequence: TGTGCCAGCAGCTTTACTTGGGAGGGTGGCTACACCTTC. As protein: CASSFTWEGGYTF.

The chain joins TRBV10-3 to TRBJ2-1; possible D gene TRBD1, 5 bases. The CDR3 loop spans 14 amino acids. Looked up from germline, CDR1 is ENHRY and CDR2 is SYGVKD. With 4 bases removed from V and 10 bases from J, the gap between germline ends came to 17 bases. The CDR3 nucleotides read TGTGCCATCAGTGTGAATCCTGGGGCGCGGGAGCAGTTCTTC. It is translated as CAISVNPGAREQFF.

About this clonotype: An end of the junction does not agree with germline; a read error may underlie this. V gene TRBV7-9 combines with J gene TRBJ2-1, with 10 bases fitting TRBD2. The CDR3 loop spans 18 amino acids. Germline V gene lookup returns CDR1 SEHNR and CDR2 FQNEAQ (reference sequence). The CDR3 nucleotides read TGTGCCAGCAGTTTAGGGACTAGCGCAATATTCTCCTACAATGAGCAGTTCTTC. Translating it yields CASSLGTSAIFSYNEQFF.

This clonotype came up once. The genes are TRBV5-6 and TRBJ2-5, with no clear D. The CDR3 contains 16 residues. V shed 0 bases and J shed 5 bases, with 17 bases lying between them. Germline CDR1 is SGHDT and CDR2 is YYEEEE. The CDR3 loop is CASSLVGAPEVETQYF. The CDR3 region has the DNA TGTGCCAGCAGCTTGGTGGGCGCCCCTGAAGTGGAGACCCAGTACTTC. Variable domain in full (rest from reference TRBV5-6 and TRBJ2-5): DAGVTQSPTHLIKTRGQQVTLRCSPKSGHDTVSWYQQALGQGPQFIFQYYEEEERQRGNFPDRFSGHQFPNYSSELNVNALLLGDSALYLCASSLVGAPEVETQYFGPGTRLLVL.

This clonotype has only a few counts. The CDR3 coding sequence is TGTGCCAGCAACCTTTGGACGACCGATTCAGATACGCAGTATTTT. This sequence encodes CASNLWTTDSDTQYF. The genes are TRBV11-2 and TRBJ2-3; D gene uncertain. Trimming took off 7 bases at V and 4 bases at J, with 18 bases between the two ends. Looked up from germline, CDR1 is SGHAT and CDR2 is FQNNGV. This CDR3 is built from 15 residues.

This clonotype was recorded many times. The chain is built from TRBV7-2 and TRBJ2-5; possibly TRBD1 or TRBD2 for D (5 bases each). V lost 4 bases and J 5 bases, leaving 17 bases between the germline ends. CDR1 is SGHTA and CDR2 is FQGNSA in the germline V gene. The CDR3 is 15 residues long. CDR3 sequence reads: CASSSQGPGLETQYF. CDR3 DNA: TGTGCCAGCAGCTCCCAGGGCCCGGGGTTGGAGACCCAGTACTTC.

This sequence joins TRBV2 and TRBJ2-3; a possible D gene is TRBD1 (6 bases). There are 12 residues in the CDR3. Trimming removed 8 bases at V and 5 bases at J, with 11 bases between. In germline, CDR1 is SNHLY, CDR2 FYNNEI. This CDR3 is CASEGRGDTQYF. CDR3 nucleotide sequence: TGTGCCAGCGAGGGCAGGGGAGATACGCAGTATTTT.

This clonotype was counted at least ten times. This chain uses TRBV3-1 with TRBJ2-5, with TRBD2 matching over 11 bases. Looked up from germline, CDR1 is LGHDT and CDR2 is YNNKEL (reference sequence). Trimming removed 5 bases from V and 1 base from J; junction bases left unmatched: 12. There are 18 residues in the CDR3. CDR3 nucleotides: TGTGCCAGCAGCTCACCACTAAGCGGACTAGCGGGCCAAGAGACCCAGTACTTC. It is translated as CASSSPLSGLAGQETQYF.

As DNA, the CDR3 is TGCAGCGCCCCCGGGACCCTGTGGGATGAGCAGTTCTTC. It encodes CSAPGTLWDEQFF. This chain links TRBV29-1 with TRBJ2-1; tentatively, D is TRBD1 or TRBD2 (5 bases each). Germline CDR1 reads SQVTM; CDR2 reads ANQGSEA. With 7 bases removed from V and 8 bases from J, the gap between germline ends came to 18 bases. The length of the CDR3 is 13 residues.

This clonotype was detected only a few times. The rearrangement links TRBV3-1 to TRBJ1-2, with D perhaps matching TRBD1 (6 bases). CDR3 size: 13 residues. V shed 3 bases and J shed 7 bases, with 12 bases lying between them. Germline CDR1 LGHDT, CDR2 YNNKEL (reference sequence). The CDR3 spells CASSQTGGGGYTF. DNA of the CDR3: TGTGCCAGCAGCCAGACAGGAGGTGGTGGCTACACCTTC.

This chain connects TRBV7-2 to TRBJ2-1; the D is unclear. V lost 0 bases and J 7 bases, leaving 16 bases between the germline ends. This CDR3 is built from 16 residues. CDR1 and CDR2 (germline): SGHTA, FQGNSA. In DNA, the CDR3 is TGTGCCAGCAGCTTAGCGAGTACCTCGGTCAGGAATGAGCAGTTCTTC. Amino acid sequence: CASSLASTSVRNEQFF.

V usage is TRBV10-3 and J usage is TRBJ1-1; D ambiguous. Trimming removed 7 bases from V and 6 bases from J, with 0 bases in between. Germline CDR1 reads ENHRY; CDR2 reads SYGVKD. The CDR3 runs 8 residues. The CDR3 DNA is TGTGCCATCACTGAAGCTTTCTTT. Protein product: CAITEAFF.

DNA for the CDR3: TGTGCCAGCAGGCGGACAGTAGATACGCAGTATTTT. This gives the protein CASRRTVDTQYF. The chain has TRBV2 and TRBJ2-3; maybe TRBD1 (6 bases). V lost 6 bases, J lost 5 bases, and 9 bases lay in between. Germline V gene data show CDR1 as SNHLY and CDR2 as FYNNEI. There are 12 residues in the CDR3. The whole variable domain, remainder taken from reference TRBV2 and TRBJ2-3, is EPEVTQTPSHQVTQMGQEVILRCVPISNHLYFYWYRQILGQKVEFLVSFYNNEISEKSEIFDDQFSVERPDGSNFTLKIRSTKLEDSAMYFCASRRTVDTQYFGPGTRLTVL.

This rearrangement joins TRBV4-2 to TRBJ1-1, with 8 bases fitting TRBD1. Germline V CDR1 and CDR2: LGHNA, YNFKEQ. Trimming removed 4 bases from V and 4 bases from J; junction bases left unmatched: 11. CDR3 length equals 16 residues. The CDR3 is CASSPNPDRATTEAFF. The CDR3 DNA reads TGTGCCAGCAGCCCGAACCCGGACAGGGCCACCACTGAAGCTTTCTTT.

The sample holds a few counts of this clonotype. The J gene is TRBJ2-2, the V gene TRBV24-1; 9 bases are a match to TRBD1. The germline gives CDR1 KGHDR, CDR2 SFDVKD. CDR3 length: 14 residues. V lost 7 bases and J lost 1; bases outside the gene matches: 0. The CDR3 DNA sequence: TGTGCCACCAGGGGACAGGGGAACACCGGGGAGCTGTTTTTT. Translating gives CATRGQGNTGELFF.

This clonotype was counted a few times. This chain links TRBV7-2 with TRBJ2-7; D is uncertain. This CDR3 is 14 amino acids long. V shed 6 bases and J shed 3 bases, with 15 bases lying between them. Germline-derived CDR1 and CDR2 are SGHTA and FQGNSA. CDR3 sequence reads: CASRIPGRIYEQYF. The CDR3 DNA reads TGTGCCAGCAGGATTCCTGGACGCATCTACGAGCAGTACTTC.

The V call is TRBV3-1, the J call TRBJ2-1, with 7 bases lining up with TRBD2. V lost 1 base, J lost 2 bases, and 2 bases stayed unmatched. Germline CDR1 is LGHDT and CDR2 is YNNKEL (reference sequence). This CDR3 has 15 residues. The CDR3 sequence is CASSQVAGAYNEQFF. CDR3 in DNA: TGTGCCAGCAGCCAAGTGGCGGGGGCCTACAATGAGCAGTTCTTC.

This sequence joins TRBV6-5 and TRBJ1-2, with TRBD1 as a possible D gene (5 bases). V was shortened by 6 bases and J by 3 bases, with 20 bases between the two germline ends. Germline CDR1 is MNHEY and CDR2 is SVGAGI. The CDR3 loop spans 16 amino acids. This CDR3 reads CASRPPTGTGYYGYTF. For the CDR3, the DNA is TGTGCCAGCAGACCTCCCACGGGCACAGGATACTATGGCTACACCTTC.

The V call is TRBV2, the J call TRBJ1-5; the D gene is possibly TRBD1 (6 bases). This CDR3 has 15 residues. Germline CDR1 SNHLY, CDR2 FYNNEI. V was trimmed by 4 bases and J by 8 bases, leaving 18 bases between them. CDR3 nucleotides: TGTGCCAGCAGTGCCGGGGGCTTCCCCCTCGAGCCCCAGCATTTT. Its protein product is CASSAGGFPLEPQHF.

This clonotype was observed a handful of times. This rearrangement joins TRBV30 to TRBJ2-3; 7 nucleotides match TRBD1. The CDR3 has 15 residues. Trimming cost V 2 bases and J 2 bases; bases outside gene matches: 7. CDR1 and CDR2 from the germline V gene are GTSNPN and SVGIG (reference sequence). The chain's CDR3 is CAWSRVRGPTDTQYF. CDR3 nucleotides: TGTGCCTGGAGTCGGGTAAGGGGGCCCACAGATACGCAGTATTTT.